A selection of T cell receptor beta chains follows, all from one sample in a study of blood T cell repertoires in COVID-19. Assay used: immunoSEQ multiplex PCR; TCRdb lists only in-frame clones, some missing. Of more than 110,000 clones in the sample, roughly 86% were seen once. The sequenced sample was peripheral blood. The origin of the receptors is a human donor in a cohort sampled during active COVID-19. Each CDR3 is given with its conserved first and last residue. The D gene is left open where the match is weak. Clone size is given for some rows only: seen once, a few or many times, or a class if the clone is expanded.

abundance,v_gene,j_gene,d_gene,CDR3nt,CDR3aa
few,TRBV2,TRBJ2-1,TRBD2,TGTGCCAGCAGTGAACGAGCGGGAGCCGTCAATGAGCAGTTCTTC,CASSERAGAVNEQFF
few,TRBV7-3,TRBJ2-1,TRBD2,TGTGCCAGCAGCCCAGCGGGAGGAGGCTACAATGAGCAGTTCTTC,CASSPAGGGYNEQFF
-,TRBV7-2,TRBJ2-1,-,TGTGCCAGCAGTCTAGTTCAGGGGGGAGGACCCAATGAGCAGTTCTTC,CASSLVQGGGPNEQFF
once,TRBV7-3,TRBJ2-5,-,TGTGCCAGCAGCCCAACCGGCGGAAGGGAGACCCAGTACTTC,CASSPTGGRETQYF
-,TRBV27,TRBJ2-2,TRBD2,TGTGCCAGCAGTCCACTAGCGGGGGGGCCGGACGGGGAGCTGTTTTTT,CASSPLAGGPDGELFF
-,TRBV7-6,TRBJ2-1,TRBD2,TGTGCCAGCAGCTTAGTAGCGGGCAATTCCTACAATGAGCAGTTCTTC,CASSLVAGNSYNEQFF
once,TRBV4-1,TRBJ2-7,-,TGCGCCAGCAGCCTTACGACTTCCTACGAGCAGTACTTC,CASSLTTSYEQYF
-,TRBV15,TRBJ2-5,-,TGTGCCACCAGCAGAGATCCGGGGATGATGGAGACCCAGTACTTC,CATSRDPGMMETQYF
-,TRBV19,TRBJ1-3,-,TGTGCCAGTAGTCCCCGTTTTACTCGAAACACCATATATTTT,CASSPRFTRNTIYF
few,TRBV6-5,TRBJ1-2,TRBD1,TGTGCCAGCAGTTACTCGATGGGGACAGGAAATGGCTACACCTTC,CASSYSMGTGNGYTF
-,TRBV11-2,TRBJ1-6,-,TGTGCCAGCAGCTTAGCACAGGGATATTCACCCCTCCACTTT,CASSLAQGYSPLHF
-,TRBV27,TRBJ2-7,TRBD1,TGTGCCAGCAGTTTGAGGCAGGGGGCCTACGAGCAGTACTTC,CASSLRQGAYEQYF
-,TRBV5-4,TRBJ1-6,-,TGTGCCAGCAGCTCTTCAGGGGAATCACCCCTCCACTTT,CASSSSGESPLHF
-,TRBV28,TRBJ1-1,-,TGTGCCAGCAGATCTCTGACAGTTGAAGCTTTCTTT,CASRSLTVEAFF
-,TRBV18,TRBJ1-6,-,TGTGCCAGCTCACCCGATGAGGGCTCACCCCTCCACTTT,CASSPDEGSPLHF
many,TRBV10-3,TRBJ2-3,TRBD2,TGTGCCAACGGCGGGGGGCAAGGAGATACGCAGTATTTT,CANGGGQGDTQYF
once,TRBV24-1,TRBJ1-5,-,TGTGCCACCAGTGATCCCCGAGCAGGTTTAAATCAGCCCCAGCATTTT,CATSDPRAGLNQPQHF
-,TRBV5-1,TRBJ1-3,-,TGCGCCAGCAGCCCCCTGTCCTCTGGAAACACCATATATTTT,CASSPLSSGNTIYF
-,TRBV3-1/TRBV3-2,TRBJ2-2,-,TGTGCCAGCAGCCAAGTTAGGGGAAGCGGGGAGCTGTTTTTT,CASSQVRGSGELFF
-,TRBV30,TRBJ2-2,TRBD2,TGTGCCTGGAGTGTACTAGCGAGAGTAGCCGGGGAGCTGTTTTTT,CAWSVLARVAGELFF
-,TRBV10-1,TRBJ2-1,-,TGCGCCACCGGGGCCAGGGGGGATGCTGAGCAGTTCTTC,CATGARGDAEQFF
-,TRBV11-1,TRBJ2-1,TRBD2,TGTGCCAGCAGCCAAGGGACTAGCGGGGGGGTTGAGCAGTTCTTC,CASSQGTSGGVEQFF
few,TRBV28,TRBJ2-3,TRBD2,TGTGCCAGCAGTGGGGGAGCGACTAGCGGCACAGATACGCAGTATTTT,CASSGGATSGTDTQYF
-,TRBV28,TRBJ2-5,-,TGTGCCAGCGCAGAGGCGGGGGCCCTTTCAGAGACCCAGTACTTC,CASAEAGALSETQYF
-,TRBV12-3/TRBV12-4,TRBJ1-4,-,TGTGCCAGCAGGTCGAGATCTAATGAAAAACTGTTTTTT,CASRSRSNEKLFF
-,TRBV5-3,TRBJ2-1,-,TGTGCCAGAAGCTTGAAGGTACGGTCAGGTTGCAATGAGCAGTTCTTC,CARSLKVRSGCNEQFF
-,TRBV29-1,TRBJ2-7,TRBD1,TGCAGCGTTGTTGACAGGGGGAGCTCCTACGAGCAGTACTTC,CSVVDRGSSYEQYF
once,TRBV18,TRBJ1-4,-,TGTGCCAGCTCACCTACAACGGGTGTCACTATGACCGAAAAACTGTTTTTT,CASSPTTGVTMTEKLFF
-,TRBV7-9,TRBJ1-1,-,TGTGCCAGCAGCTGGGAACAGGGCTCTGAAGCTTTCTTT,CASSWEQGSEAFF
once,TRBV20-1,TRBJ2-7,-,TGCAGTGCTAGTAACATAACCTACGAGCAGTACTTC,CSASNITYEQYF
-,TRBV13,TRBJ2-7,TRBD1,TGTGCCAGCAGCTTTGGACAGGAGTGGTCCTACGAGCAGTACTTC,CASSFGQEWSYEQYF
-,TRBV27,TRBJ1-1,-,TGTGCCAGCAGTTACAGACAGAACACTGAAGCTTTCTTT,CASSYRQNTEAFF
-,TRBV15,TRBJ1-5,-,TGTGCCACCAGCAGAGATGTTGTCAGGGATCGACAGCCCCAGCATTTT,CATSRDVVRDRQPQHF
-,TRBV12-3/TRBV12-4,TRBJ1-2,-,TGTGCCAGCAGTTTATCCAGGGGTAGTGGCTACACCTTC,CASSLSRGSGYTF
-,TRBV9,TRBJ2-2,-,TGTGCCAGCAGCCCCACCGGGACTGACACCGGGGAGCTGTTTTTT,CASSPTGTDTGELFF
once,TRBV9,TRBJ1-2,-,TGTGCCAGCAGCCCCCAAACCCGAGTCGGGGGTGGCTACACCTTC,CASSPQTRVGGGYTF
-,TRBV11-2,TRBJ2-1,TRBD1,TGTGCCAGCAGCTTAGAGTCGGGACAGGGTCACAATGAGCAGTTCTTC,CASSLESGQGHNEQFF
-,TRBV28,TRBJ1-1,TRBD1,TGTGCCAGCAGGGACAGGGATTGGAACACTGAAGCTTTCTTT,CASRDRDWNTEAFF
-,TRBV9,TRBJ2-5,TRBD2,TGTGCCAGCAGCCCCGGGACTAGCGGCCAAGAGACCCAGTACTTC,CASSPGTSGQETQYF
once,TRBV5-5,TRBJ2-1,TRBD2,TGTGCCAGCAGCTTCGGACTAGCGTACAATGAGCAGTTCTTC,CASSFGLAYNEQFF
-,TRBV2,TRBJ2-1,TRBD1,TGTGCCAGCAAGGGACAGGTGGACAATGAGCAGTTCTTC,CASKGQVDNEQFF
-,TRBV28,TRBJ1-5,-,TGTGCCAGCAGTCCGTTAGATGGCCCCACAGGGCTCAATCAGCCCCAGCATTTT,CASSPLDGPTGLNQPQHF
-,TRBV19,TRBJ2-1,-,TGTGCCAGTAGTAGACTACGAGTTGCGAAAACTTTCACCCGCTCCTACAATGAGCAGTTCTTC,CASSRLRVAKTFTRSYNEQFF
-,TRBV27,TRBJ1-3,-,TGTGCCAGCAGTTTCGGAGCGGCCGCTGGAAACACCATATATTTT,CASSFGAAAGNTIYF
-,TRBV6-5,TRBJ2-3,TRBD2,TGTGCCAGCAGTTTACTAGCGGGGGGAGATACGCAGTATTTT,CASSLLAGGDTQYF
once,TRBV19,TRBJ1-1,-,TGTGCCAGTAGTATAGACTCGGGGTCCGGTGGCACTGAAGCTTTCTTT,CASSIDSGSGGTEAFF
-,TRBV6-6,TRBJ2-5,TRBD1,TGTGCCAGCAGGACCCGACAGGGGGCGGCGGAGGAGACCCAGTACTTC,CASRTRQGAAEETQYF
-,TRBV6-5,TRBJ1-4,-,TGTGCCACCAAGGCGGGGGTCTATACTAATGAAAAACTGTTTTTT,CATKAGVYTNEKLFF
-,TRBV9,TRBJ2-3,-,TGTGCCAGCAGCAAGCGGCCGGAACTCGGTACGCAGTATTTT,CASSKRPELGTQYF
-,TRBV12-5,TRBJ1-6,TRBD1,TGTGCTAGTGGCCGCTACGCATCCGGGACAGGGGGAAGTTCCTATAATTCACCCCTCCACTTT,CASGRYASGTGGSSYNSPLHF
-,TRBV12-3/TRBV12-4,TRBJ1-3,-,TGTGCCAGCAGCTCGGCTTCCTTGGGGGGCATATATTTT,CASSSASLGGIYF